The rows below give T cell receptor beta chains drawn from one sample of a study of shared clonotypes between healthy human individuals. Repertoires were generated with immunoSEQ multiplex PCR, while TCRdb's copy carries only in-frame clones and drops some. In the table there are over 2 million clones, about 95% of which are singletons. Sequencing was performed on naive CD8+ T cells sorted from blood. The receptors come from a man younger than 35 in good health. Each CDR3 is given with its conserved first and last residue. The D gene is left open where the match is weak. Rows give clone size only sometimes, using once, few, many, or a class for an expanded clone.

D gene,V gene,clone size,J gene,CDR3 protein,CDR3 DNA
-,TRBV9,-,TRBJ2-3,CASSVAGAFSTDTQYF,TGTGCCAGCAGCGTAGCGGGGGCCTTCAGCACAGATACGCAGTATTTT
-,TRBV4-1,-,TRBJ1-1,CASSQEEPLTNTEAFF,TGCGCCAGCAGCCAAGAGGAGCCCTTAACGAACACTGAAGCTTTCTTT
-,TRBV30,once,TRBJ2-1,CAIGGHNEQFF,TGTGCCATCGGGGGCCACAATGAGCAGTTCTTC
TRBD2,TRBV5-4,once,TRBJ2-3,CASSSGTSGGYSTDTQYF,TGTGCCAGCAGCTCCGGGACTAGCGGGGGATATAGCACAGATACGCAGTATTTT
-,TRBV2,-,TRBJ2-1,CASKANLGYNEQFF,TGTGCCAGCAAGGCTAATCTGGGTTACAATGAGCAGTTCTTC
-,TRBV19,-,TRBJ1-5,CASSTETYNQPQHF,TGTGCCAGTAGTACCGAGACATACAATCAGCCCCAGCATTTT
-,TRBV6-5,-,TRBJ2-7,CASSYSSGESSYEQYF,TGTGCCAGCAGTTACTCGAGTGGGGAGAGCTCCTACGAGCAGTACTTC
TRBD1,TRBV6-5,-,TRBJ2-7,CASSSLGTGPSYEQYF,TGTGCCAGCAGTTCCCTCGGGACAGGTCCTTCCTACGAGCAGTACTTC
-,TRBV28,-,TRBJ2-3,CASTRLAGDTDTQYF,TGTGCCAGCACCCGACTTGCAGGGGACACAGATACGCAGTATTTT
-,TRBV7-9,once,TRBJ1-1,CASSDDSLNTEAFF,TGTGCCAGCAGCGACGACAGTTTGAACACTGAAGCTTTCTTT
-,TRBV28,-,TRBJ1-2,CASSLPEDAEDTYYGYTF,TGTGCCAGCAGTTTACCCGAAGATGCCGAAGACACTTACTATGGCTACACCTTC
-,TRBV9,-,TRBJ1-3,CASSVSGAGNTIYF,TGTGCCAGCAGCGTATCCGGGGCTGGAAACACCATATATTTT
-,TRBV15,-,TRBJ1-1,CATSRVRQLNLNTEAFF,TGTGCCACCAGCAGAGTTCGGCAGCTAAATTTGAACACTGAAGCTTTCTTT
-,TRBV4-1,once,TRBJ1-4,CASSLTDNEKLFF,TGCGCCAGCAGCCTCACAGATAATGAAAAACTGTTTTTT
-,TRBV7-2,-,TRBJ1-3,CASSLWTGNTIYF,TGTGCCAGCAGCCTATGGACGGGAAACACCATATATTTT
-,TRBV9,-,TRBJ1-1,CASSPSGNTEAFF,TGTGCCAGCAGCCCCTCAGGGAACACTGAAGCTTTCTTT
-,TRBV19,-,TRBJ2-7,CASSIAGAYEQYF,TGTGCCAGTAGTATTGCGGGCGCCTACGAGCAGTACTTC
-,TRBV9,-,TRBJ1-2,CASSGSQGDGYTF,TGTGCCAGCAGCGGATCGCAGGGAGATGGCTACACCTTC
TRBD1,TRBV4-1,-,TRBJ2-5,CASSRLDRDQETQYF,TGCGCCAGCAGCCGCCTAGACAGGGACCAAGAGACCCAGTACTTC
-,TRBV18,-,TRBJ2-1,CASSPGEGNEQFF,TGTGCCAGCTCACCAGGGGAAGGGAATGAGCAGTTCTTC
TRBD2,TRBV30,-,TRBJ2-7,CAWSGLAGGYEQYF,TGTGCCTGGAGTGGACTAGCGGGGGGCTACGAGCAGTACTTC
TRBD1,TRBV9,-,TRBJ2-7,CASSRTGGSYEQYF,TGTGCCAGCAGTAGGACAGGGGGCTCCTACGAGCAGTACTTC
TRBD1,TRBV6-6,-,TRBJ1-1,CASSAGGATEAFF,TGTGCCAGCAGTGCAGGGGGGGCGACTGAAGCTTTCTTT
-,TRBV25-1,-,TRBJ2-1,CASSEYEALPHEQFF,TGTGCCAGCAGTGAATACGAGGCCCTGCCCCATGAGCAGTTCTTC
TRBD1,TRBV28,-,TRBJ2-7,CASSYRGHEQYF,TGTGCCAGCAGTTACAGGGGACACGAGCAGTACTTC
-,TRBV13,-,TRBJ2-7,CASSFQEAPEQYF,TGTGCCAGCAGCTTCCAGGAAGCCCCCGAGCAGTACTTC
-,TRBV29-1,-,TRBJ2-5,CSVEGYQNSLLGEQYF,TGCAGCGTTGAAGGTTACCAGAACAGCCTCCTCGGGGAGCAGTACTTC